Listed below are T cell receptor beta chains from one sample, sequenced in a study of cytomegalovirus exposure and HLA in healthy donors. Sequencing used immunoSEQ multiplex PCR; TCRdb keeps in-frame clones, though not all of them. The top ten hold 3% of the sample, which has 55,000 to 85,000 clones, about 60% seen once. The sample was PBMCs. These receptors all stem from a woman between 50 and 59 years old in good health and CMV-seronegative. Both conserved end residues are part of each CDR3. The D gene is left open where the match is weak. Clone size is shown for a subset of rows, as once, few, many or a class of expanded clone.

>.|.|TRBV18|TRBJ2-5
TGTGCCAGCTCCTCCCCAGGTACAGAGACCCAGTACTTC
CASSSPGTETQYF
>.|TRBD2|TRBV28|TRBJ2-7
TGTGCCAGCAAAGGTAGCGGGGACGGATCCTACGAGCAGTACTTC
CASKGSGDGSYEQYF
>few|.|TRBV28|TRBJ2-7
TGTGCCAGCAGTGCCGCGGGGTTTAGGGGGCTCTACGAGCAGTACTTC
CASSAAGFRGLYEQYF
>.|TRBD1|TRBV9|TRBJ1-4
TGTGCCAGCAGCGACGACAGGGGGCCTACAAAACTGTTTTTT
CASSDDRGPTKLFF
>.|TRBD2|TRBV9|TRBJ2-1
TGTGCCAGCAGCGTAGGGGGGAGGGAGGGCCATGAGCAGTTCTTC
CASSVGGREGHEQFF
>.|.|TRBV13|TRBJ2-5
TGTGCCAGCAGCCCAGGAGGGACGGAGATCCGAGAGACCCAGTACTTC
CASSPGGTEIRETQYF
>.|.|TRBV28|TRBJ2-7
TGTGCCAGCATCCCCTTGGAGTCGAGCTCCTACGAGCAGTACTTC
CASIPLESSSYEQYF
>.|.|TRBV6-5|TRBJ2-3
TGTGCCAGCAGTACCTGGAGCGGGAGCACAGATACGCAGTATTTT
CASSTWSGSTDTQYF
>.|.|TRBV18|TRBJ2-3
TGTGCCAGCTCACCCGGGGGACTTTTGACAGATACGCAGTATTTT
CASSPGGLLTDTQYF
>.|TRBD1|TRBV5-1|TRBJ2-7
TGCGCCAGCAGCTTTTTCGGGACAGGGGAGGACGAGCAGTACTTC
CASSFFGTGEDEQYF
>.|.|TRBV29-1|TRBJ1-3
TGCAGCGTTGCCCGGGACTCTGGAAACACCATATATTTT
CSVARDSGNTIYF
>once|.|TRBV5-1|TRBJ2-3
TGCGCCAGCAGCTTGGCCTCGCTAGCGAGTACAGATACGCAGTATTTT
CASSLASLASTDTQYF
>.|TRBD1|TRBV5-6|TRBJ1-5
TGTGCCAGCAGCCCCGCGGACAGGGGCAATCAGCCCCAGCATTTT
CASSPADRGNQPQHF
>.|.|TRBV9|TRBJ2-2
TGTGCCAGCAGCTCCGGATTCCCAGGGGCCGGGGAGCTGTTTTTT
CASSSGFPGAGELFF
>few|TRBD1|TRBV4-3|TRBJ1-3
TGCGCCAGCAGCCAGCGGCCCGGGACAGGGGGGACTGGAAACACCATATATTTT
CASSQRPGTGGTGNTIYF
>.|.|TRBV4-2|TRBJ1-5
TGTGCCAGCAGCCAAGATCACAGGGAGTACCAGCCCCAGCATTTT
CASSQDHREYQPQHF
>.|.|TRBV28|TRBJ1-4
TGTGCCAGCAGTTTAGTGGGGACTGCTAATGAAAAACTGTTTTTT
CASSLVGTANEKLFF